The 20 T cell receptor beta chains reported below all come from one sample, sequenced in a study of beta chain features in type 1 diabetes. General study results and limits: TCRB CDR3s were moderately but significantly shorter in Type 1 diabetes patients in all four CD4+ subsets.

The antigens of these receptors remain unknown. The authors reverse transcribed all of the isolated RNA, so sequencing captured expressed TCRB transcripts. Data came from immunoSEQ multiplex PCR; TCRdb stores just in-frame clones and leaves some out. Among 300,000 to 400,000 clones, roughly 12% were seen once, and the ten largest hold nearly 0.015%. The sample comprised naive CD4+ T cells from blood. The source is a woman aged 18 to 35 with type 1 diabetes.

The chain joins TRBV7-6 to TRBJ2-7, with D possibly matching TRBD1 (7 bases). The V end lost 5 bases, the J end lost 3 bases, and 17 bases lay between the germline ends. This CDR3 has 15 amino acids. CDR1 is SGHVS, CDR2 FNYEAQ, per germline. CDR3 region: CASSKDQGGGYEQYF. DNA for the CDR3: TGTGCCAGCAGCAAGGACCAGGGGGGTGGCTACGAGCAGTACTTC. The whole variable domain, filled in from reference TRBV7-6 and TRBJ2-7, reads GAGVSQSPRYKVTKRGQDVALRCDPISGHVSLYWYRQALGQGPEFLTYFNYEAQQDKSGLPNDRFSAERPEGSISTLTIQRTEQRDSAMYRCASSKDQGGGYEQYFGPGTRLTVT.

This sequence joins TRBV21-1 and TRBJ2-7; TRBD1, the table's D call, lacks a check against the DNA. TRBV21-1 is reported as a pseudogene. CDR3 size: 13 residues. CDR3 sequence: CAKTGTGNHEQYV. The CDR3 bases are TGTGCCAAGACCGGGACAGGGAACCACGAGCAGTACGTC.

This sequence joins TRBV11-2 and TRBJ2-3; a possible D gene is TRBD2 (6 bases). CDR3 size: 13 residues. V was pared by 4 bases and J by 6 bases, with 11 bases between. Germline V gene data show CDR1 as SGHAT and CDR2 as FQNNGV. CDR3 loop: CASSSLRGDTQYF. The DNA for the CDR3 is TGTGCCAGCAGCTCGCTACGGGGGGATACGCAGTATTTT.

The chain is built from TRBV4-2 and TRBJ2-1; tentatively, D is TRBD2 (6 bases). V lost 5 bases and J lost 15, with 14 bases in between. The CDR3 length is 11 residues. CDR1 and CDR2 (germline): LGHNA, YNFKEQ. CDR3 nucleotides: TGTGCCAGCAGCGGCGGGACGAAGGTGTTCTTC. Translated: CASSGGTKVFF.

This CDR3 reads CASSPPRQGVAYNEQFF. CDR3 sequence (DNA): TGTGCCAGCAGTCCCCCCCGACAGGGGGTAGCCTACAATGAGCAGTTCTTC. The chain recombines TRBV28 with TRBJ2-1; the match to TRBD1 covers 9 bases. Germline CDR1 is MDHEN and CDR2 is SYDVKM. The CDR3 loop spans 17 amino acids. With V trimmed by 5 bases and J by 2 bases, 10 bases remained unmatched. Supplemented by reference TRBV28 and TRBJ2-1, the full variable domain reads DVKVTQSSRYLVKRTGEKVFLECVQDMDHENMFWYRQDPGLGLRLIYFSYDVKMKEKGDIPEGYSVSREKKERFSLILESASTNQTSMYLCASSPPRQGVAYNEQFFGPGTRLTVL.

The chain has TRBV30 and TRBJ2-1; 14 positions match TRBD2. The length of the CDR3 is 16 residues. Germline values: CDR1 GTSNPN, CDR2 SVGIG (reference sequence). With 2 bases clipped from V and 7 bases from J, the junction kept 7 bases outside the gene matches. CDR3 sequence reads: CAWSRGTSGSENEQFF. The CDR3 nucleotides read TGTGCCTGGAGTCGCGGGACTAGCGGGAGCGAAAATGAGCAGTTCTTC. Supplemented by reference TRBV30 and TRBJ2-1, the full variable domain reads SQTIHQWPATLVQPVGSPLSLECTVEGTSNPNLYWYRQAAGRGLQLLFYSVGIGQISSEVPQNLSASRPQDRQFILSSKKLLLSDSGFYLCAWSRGTSGSENEQFFGPGTRLTVL.

A few counts support this clone. V is TRBV19 and J is TRBJ1-5, with 9 nucleotides matching TRBD1. Trimming removed 6 bases from V and 3 bases from J; junction bases left unmatched: 6. The CDR3 extends over 15 amino acids. The germline gives CDR1 LNHDA, CDR2 SQIVND (reference sequence). In DNA, the CDR3 is TGTGCCAGTAGGGGGGACAGGGATATCAATCAGCCCCAGCATTTT. This gives the protein CASRGDRDINQPQHF.

V usage is TRBV2 and J usage is TRBJ2-7; 9 bases match TRBD2. The CDR3 has 15 amino acids. V shed 4 bases and J 1 base; nucleotides not matched to a gene: 5. Germline loops: CDR1 SNHLY, CDR2 FYNNEI. CDR3 DNA sequence: TGTGCCAGCAGTGGTAGCGGGAGTAGGTCCTACGAGCAGTACGTC. This codes for CASSGSGSRSYEQYV.

This clone was found a few times. The chain has TRBV5-4 and TRBJ2-5; weak D call: TRBD2 (6 bases). CDR1 is SGHNT, CDR2 YYREEE, per germline (reference sequence). The CDR3 is 14 amino acids. V was shortened by 1 base and J by 5 bases, with 12 bases between the two germline ends. The CDR3 reads CASSLRAGMETQYF. DNA of the CDR3: TGTGCCAGCAGCTTGCGGGCGGGGATGGAGACCCAGTACTTC.

This clone has just a few counts. The V call is TRBV18, the J call TRBJ1-1, with 8 bases fitting TRBD1. There are 15 residues in the CDR3. The V and J ends lost 6 bases and 0 bases, in that order; junction bases with no gene match: 6. The germline V gene encodes CDR1 KGHSH and CDR2 LQKENI. CDR3 DNA: TGTGCCAGCTCTCGAGGGACAGGAATGAACACTGAAGCTTTCTTT. The encoded protein is CASSRGTGMNTEAFF.

This clone was seen a few times. The V and J genes are TRBV18 and TRBJ1-1, with D maybe TRBD1 (6 bases). CDR1 and CDR2 (germline): KGHSH, LQKENI. The germline V and J ends were trimmed by 3 bases and 3 bases, with 14 bases remaining between them. CDR3 length: 15 residues. The CDR3 loop is CASSPRGPGDTEAFF. DNA for the CDR3: TGTGCCAGCTCACCGCGGGGGCCGGGGGACACTGAAGCTTTCTTT.

This clone was found a few times. The chain couples TRBV6-6 to TRBJ2-5; 9 bases line up with TRBD2. The CDR3 covers 15 residues. The germline CDR1 and CDR2 sequences are MNHNY and SVGAGI (reference sequence). J lost 6 bases, V lost 4 bases, and 9 bases had no gene match. The CDR3 coding sequence is TGTGCCAGCAGTTCGGGTAGCGGGAGTCAGCAGACCCAGTACTTC. It translates to CASSSGSGSQQTQYF.

The J gene is TRBJ1-1, the V gene TRBV6-6; D is ambiguous. CDR3 length: 13 residues. Germline CDR1 and CDR2: MNHNY and SVGAGI (reference sequence). Trimming pared 6 bases from V and 1 base from J, leaving 9 bases between. The CDR3 nucleotides are TGTGCCAGCAGAGCCTCAGGGAACACTGAAGCTTTCTTT. It codes for CASRASGNTEAFF.

The chain joins TRBV9 to TRBJ2-1; D gene ambiguous. Trimming stripped 0 bases from V and 6 bases from J, with 13 bases between. This CDR3 is built from 15 residues. Germline V CDR1 and CDR2: SGDLS, YYNGEE. The CDR3 DNA is TGTGCCAGCAGCGTAGAGGCTAGTTTTGGCAATGAGCAGTTCTTC. As protein: CASSVEASFGNEQFF.

The rearrangement links TRBV5-1 to TRBJ2-1, with a tentative D call TRBD2 (5 bases). The CDR3 totals 16 residues. The germline V gene has CDR1 SGHRS and CDR2 YFSETQ. The V gene lost 4 bases and the J gene lost 0 bases, with 14 bases spanning the gap. CDR3 amino acids: CASSLPSTSSYNEQFF. The CDR3 bases are TGCGCCAGCAGCCTACCTTCAACTAGCTCCTACAATGAGCAGTTCTTC.

This clone showed up just a few times. The chain carries TRBV5-4 and TRBJ2-6, with D possibly TRBD1 on 5 matching bases. V lost 0 bases, J lost 2 bases, and 9 bases lay in between. The CDR3 spans 16 residues. Germline CDR1 reads SGHNT; CDR2 reads YYREEE (reference sequence). CDR3 sequence (DNA): TGTGCCAGCAGCTTGGACGCCAGGGCTGGGGCCAACGTCCTGACTTTC. It encodes CASSLDARAGANVLTF.

The table lists this clone with a few counts. V usage is TRBV19 and J usage is TRBJ2-3; D is perhaps TRBD1 (8 bases). The CDR3 is 14 amino acids. Germline-derived CDR1 and CDR2 are LNHDA and SQIVND (reference sequence). The germline V and J ends were trimmed by 7 bases and 4 bases, with 15 bases remaining between them. CDR3 in amino acids: CASTTGGGSDTQYF. The CDR3 nucleotides are TGTGCCAGTACCACAGGGGGAGGGTCAGATACGCAGTATTTT.

With respect to this clone: The same CDR3 can be traced to other DNA sequences in this sample. V is TRBV29-1 and J is TRBJ2-1; 10 positions agree with TRBD2. Germline V gene data show CDR1 as SQVTM and CDR2 as ANQGSEA. The CDR3 length is 13 residues. The trim removed 4 bases at V and 4 bases at J, leaving 1 base unmatched. Here the CDR3 DNA reads TGCAGCGTTGTACTAGCGGGATACAATGAGCAGTTCTTC. This encodes CSVVLAGYNEQFF.

This clone came up a few times. V is TRBV14 and J is TRBJ1-1, with D uncertain. V was shortened by 1 base and J by 1 base, with 4 bases between the two germline ends. Germline CDR1 and CDR2: SGHDN and FVKESK. CDR3 length equals 13 residues. The CDR3 sequence: CASSQGGNTEAFF. As DNA, the CDR3 is TGTGCCAGCAGCCAAGGAGGGAACACTGAAGCTTTCTTT.

The chain recombines TRBV9 with TRBJ2-4; D is possibly TRBD2 (5 bases). Germline CDR1 and CDR2: SGDLS and YYNGEE. There are 16 residues in the CDR3. V dropped 2 bases and J dropped 9 bases, with 21 bases sitting between them. CDR3 amino acids: CASSVSSRVLSGIQYF. In nucleotides, the CDR3 is TGTGCCAGCAGCGTCTCCTCCCGGGTCTTAAGCGGCATTCAGTACTTC.